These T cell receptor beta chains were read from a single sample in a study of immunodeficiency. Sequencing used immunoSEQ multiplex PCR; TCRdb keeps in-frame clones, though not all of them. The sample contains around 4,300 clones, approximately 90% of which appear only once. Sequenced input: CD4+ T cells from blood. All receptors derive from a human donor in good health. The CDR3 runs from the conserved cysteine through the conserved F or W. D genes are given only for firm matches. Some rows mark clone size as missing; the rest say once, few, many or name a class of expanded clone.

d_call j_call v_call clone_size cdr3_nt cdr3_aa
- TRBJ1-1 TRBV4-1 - TGCGCCAGCAGCCAACGAATTTTTTCTGGGGGCACTGAAGCTTTCTTT CASSQRIFSGGTEAFF
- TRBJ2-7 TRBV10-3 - TGTGCCATCAGTGAGTCGACCGGGAGAGGTGAGTCCTACGAGCAGTACTTC CAISESTGRGESYEQYF
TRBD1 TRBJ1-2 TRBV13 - TGTGCCAGCAGACGCGGGGGACAGTCCTATGGCTACACCTTC CASRRGGQSYGYTF
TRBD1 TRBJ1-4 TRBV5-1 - TGCGCCAGCAGCCCGGGGACAGTTTTGGAAAAACTGTTTTTT CASSPGTVLEKLFF
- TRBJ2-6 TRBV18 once TGTGCCAGCTCGCGATACAGGGATACAAGCTCTGGGGCCAACGTCCTGACTTTC CASSRYRDTSSGANVLTF
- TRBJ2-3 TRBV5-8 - TGTGCCAGCAGCCAGAGAGCGGGCACAGATACGCAGTATTTT CASSQRAGTDTQYF
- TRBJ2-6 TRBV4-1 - TGCGCCAGCAGCCAAGGGGGCATAGAATCTCCTGGGGCCAACGTCCTGACTTTC CASSQGGIESPGANVLTF
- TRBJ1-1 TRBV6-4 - TGTGCCAGCAGATTAAGTGCCTCAGGGGCGCAGGGTACTGAAGCTTTCTTT CASRLSASGAQGTEAFF
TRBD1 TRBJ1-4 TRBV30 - TGTGCCTGGAGCCCGGGACAGAGTTTTAATGAAAAACTGTTTTTT CAWSPGQSFNEKLFF
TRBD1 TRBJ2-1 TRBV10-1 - TGCGCCACCCAACGACAGGGTAATTACAATGAGCAGTTCTTC CATQRQGNYNEQFF
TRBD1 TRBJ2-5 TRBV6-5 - TGTGCCAGCAGTTACTCCAGGGGACAGGAGACCCAGTACTTC CASSYSRGQETQYF
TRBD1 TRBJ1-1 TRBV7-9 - TGTGCCAGCAGCTTGGACAGGGAGGTAGGGGACACTGAAGCTTTCTTT CASSLDREVGDTEAFF
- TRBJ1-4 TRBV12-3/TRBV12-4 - TGTGCCAGCAGTTTCGCTGGAGGTGAAAAACTGTTTTTT CASSFAGGEKLFF
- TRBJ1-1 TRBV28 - TGTGCCAGCAGTTTGGTGGTCAGTAGAGCTTTCTTT CASSLVVSRAFF
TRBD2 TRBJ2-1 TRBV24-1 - TGTGCCACCAGTGACCAGAGCGGGAGGGTATATGAGCAGTTCTTC CATSDQSGRVYEQFF
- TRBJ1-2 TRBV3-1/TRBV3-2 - TGTGCCAGCAGCCAAGCCTACACAGGGAACTATGGCTACACCTTC CASSQAYTGNYGYTF